The TCR beta chain described here comes from a study of blood T cells in healthy people across ages. Study-level points and caveats: A roughly linear age-dependent decrease characterized TCR beta diversity per million T cells. As naive T cell percentage varied, TCR beta diversity correlated strongly with it.

Germline V gene data show CDR1 as ENHRY and CDR2 as SYGVKD. V lost 6 bases to trimming and J lost 5 bases; unmatched junction nucleotides: 1. The CDR3 covers 13 residues. A sample-barcoded 5' primer and a J-beta primer mix were used in a second PCR of roughly 7 to 11 cycles. TCRdb re-called the 5' RACE reads with MiXCR, one entry per CDR3 protein. The sample consists of about 1.1 million distinct CDR3 sequences, roughly two fifths of them appearing once. Points on this clonotype: What it binds is unknown.

Sequenced material: blood. The rearrangement joins TRBV10-3 to TRBJ2-1; 10 bases are shared with TRBD2. The origin of this receptor is a man aged 18 to 29 in good health. CDR3 in amino acids: CAIRLAGNNEQFF. The CDR3 DNA follows: TGTGCCATCAGACTAGCGGGGAACAATGAGCAGTTCTTC.